Described below is a single T cell receptor beta chain sequence and its context. Its antigen is unknown. These data originate in a study of CD8+ T cells in alopecia areata. At the level of the study: Tofacitinib administration to treated patients was oral, at 5 to 10 mg twice daily. Study conclusions and caveats: Patients shared TCRs less clearly than mice did, possibly owing to HLA.

Treatment: oral pan-JAK inhibitor, 5-10 mg twice daily. Both CD4+ and CD8+ T cells were separated by sorting PBMCs. cDNA reverse transcribed from extracted RNA served as the sequencing template. Sequenced by immunoSEQ multiplex PCR; TCRdb stores in-frame clones only, minus some. The sample shows around 290,000 clones, roughly 64% of them seen only once. This receptor was taken from a human donor with alopecia areata. Sequencing was performed on CD4+ T cells sorted from blood, taken at week 24, from a patient treated with tofacitinib.

In DNA, the CDR3 is TGTGCCAGCAGCTCCCTAGGGGGCATGCAAGAGACCCAGTACTTC. Protein product: CASSSLGGMQETQYF. The chain has TRBV7-8 and TRBJ2-5, with TRBD1 matching over 7 bases. V shed 4 bases, J shed 2 bases, and the junction held 7 bases outside the gene matches. The CDR3 totals 15 residues. In germline, CDR1 is SGHVS, CDR2 FQNEAQ.